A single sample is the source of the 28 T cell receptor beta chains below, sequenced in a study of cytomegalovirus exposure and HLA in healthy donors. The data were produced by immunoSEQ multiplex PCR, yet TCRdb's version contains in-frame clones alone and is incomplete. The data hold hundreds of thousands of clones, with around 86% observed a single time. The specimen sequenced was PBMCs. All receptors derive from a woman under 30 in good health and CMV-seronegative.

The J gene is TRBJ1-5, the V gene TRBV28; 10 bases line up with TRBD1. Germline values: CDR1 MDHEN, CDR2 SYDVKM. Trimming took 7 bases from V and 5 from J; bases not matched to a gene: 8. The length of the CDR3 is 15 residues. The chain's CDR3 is CASKTGTGAYQPQHF. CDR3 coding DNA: TGTGCCAGCAAAACCGGGACAGGGGCCTATCAGCCCCAGCATTTT. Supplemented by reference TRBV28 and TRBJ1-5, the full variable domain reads DVKVTQSSRYLVKRTGEKVFLECVQDMDHENMFWYRQDPGLGLRLIYFSYDVKMKEKGDIPEGYSVSREKKERFSLILESASTNQTSMYLCASKTGTGAYQPQHFGDGTRLSIL.

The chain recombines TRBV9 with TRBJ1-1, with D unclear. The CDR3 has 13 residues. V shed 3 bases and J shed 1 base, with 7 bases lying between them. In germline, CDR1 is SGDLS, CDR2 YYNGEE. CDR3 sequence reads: CASSAEPNTEAFF. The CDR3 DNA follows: TGTGCCAGCAGCGCGGAGCCGAACACTGAAGCTTTCTTT.

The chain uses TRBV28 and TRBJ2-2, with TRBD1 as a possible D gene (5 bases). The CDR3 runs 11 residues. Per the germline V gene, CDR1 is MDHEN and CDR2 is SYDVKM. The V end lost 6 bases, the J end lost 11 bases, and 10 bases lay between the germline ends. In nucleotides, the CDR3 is TGTGCCAGCAGCATCCAGGGAGAGCTGTTTTTT. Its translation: CASSIQGELFF.

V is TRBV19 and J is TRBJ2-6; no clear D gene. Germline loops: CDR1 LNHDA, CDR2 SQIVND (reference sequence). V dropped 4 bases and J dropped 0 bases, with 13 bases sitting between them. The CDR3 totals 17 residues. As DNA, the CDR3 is TGTGCCAGTAGTAAAGCTGAACAGAGCTCTGGGGCCAACGTCCTGACTTTC. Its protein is CASSKAEQSSGANVLTF.

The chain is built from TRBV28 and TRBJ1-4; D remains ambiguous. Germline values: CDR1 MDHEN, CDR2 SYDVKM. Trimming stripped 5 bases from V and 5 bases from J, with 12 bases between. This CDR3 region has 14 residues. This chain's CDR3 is CASSRPRRNEKLFF. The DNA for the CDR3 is TGTGCCAGCAGTCGACCCAGGAGGAATGAAAAACTGTTTTTT.

The DNA of the CDR3 is TGTGCCAGCAGGACTGACTATTCTGTTTTCTACGAGCAGTACTTC. It is translated as CASRTDYSVFYEQYF. The genes are TRBV2 and TRBJ2-7; TRBD2 might be the D (5 bases). The CDR3 covers 15 residues. Germline V CDR1 and CDR2: SNHLY, FYNNEI. The V end lost 6 bases, the J end lost 3 bases, and 18 bases lay between the germline ends. Full variable domain (remainder filled in from reference TRBV2 and TRBJ2-7): EPEVTQTPSHQVTQMGQEVILRCVPISNHLYFYWYRQILGQKVEFLVSFYNNEISEKSEIFDDQFSVERPDGSNFTLKIRSTKLEDSAMYFCASRTDYSVFYEQYFGPGTRLTVT.

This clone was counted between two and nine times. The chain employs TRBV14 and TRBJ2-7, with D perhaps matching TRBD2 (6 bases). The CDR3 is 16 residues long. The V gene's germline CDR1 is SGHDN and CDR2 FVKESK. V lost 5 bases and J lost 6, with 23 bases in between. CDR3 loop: CASSKRGDGSLREQYF. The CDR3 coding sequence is TGTGCCAGCAGCAAAAGAGGTGACGGGAGTCTCCGCGAGCAGTACTTC.

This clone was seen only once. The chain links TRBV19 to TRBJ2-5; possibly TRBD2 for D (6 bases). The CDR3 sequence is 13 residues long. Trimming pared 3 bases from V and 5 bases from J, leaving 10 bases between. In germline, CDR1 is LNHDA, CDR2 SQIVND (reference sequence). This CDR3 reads CASSIWLAETQYF. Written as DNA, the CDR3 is TGTGCCAGTAGTATTTGGCTAGCGGAGACCCAGTACTTC.

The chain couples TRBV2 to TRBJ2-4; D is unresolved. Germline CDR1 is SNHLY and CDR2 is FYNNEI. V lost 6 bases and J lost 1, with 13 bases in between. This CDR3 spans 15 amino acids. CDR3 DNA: TGTGCCAGCAGGACCGACTCAGCGGCCAAAAACATTCAGTACTTC. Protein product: CASRTDSAAKNIQYF.

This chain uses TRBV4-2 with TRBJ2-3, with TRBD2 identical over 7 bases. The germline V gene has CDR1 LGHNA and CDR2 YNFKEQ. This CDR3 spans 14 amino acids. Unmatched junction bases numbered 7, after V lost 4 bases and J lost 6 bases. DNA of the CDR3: TGTGCCAGCAGCCCTCGGGGGGAATTGGATACGCAGTATTTT. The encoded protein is CASSPRGELDTQYF.

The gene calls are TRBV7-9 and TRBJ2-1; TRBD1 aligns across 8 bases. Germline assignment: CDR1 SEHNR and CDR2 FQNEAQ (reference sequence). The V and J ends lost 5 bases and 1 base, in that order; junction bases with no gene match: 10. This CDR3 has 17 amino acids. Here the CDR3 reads CASSPPQTGVSYNEQFF. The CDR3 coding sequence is TGTGCCAGCAGCCCGCCTCAGACAGGGGTGTCCTACAATGAGCAGTTCTTC.

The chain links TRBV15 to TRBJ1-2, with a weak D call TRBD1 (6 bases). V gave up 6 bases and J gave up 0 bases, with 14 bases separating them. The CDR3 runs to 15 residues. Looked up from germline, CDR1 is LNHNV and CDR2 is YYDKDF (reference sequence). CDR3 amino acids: CATRGTTDANYGYTF. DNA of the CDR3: TGTGCCACCAGGGGGACAACAGACGCTAACTATGGCTACACCTTC.

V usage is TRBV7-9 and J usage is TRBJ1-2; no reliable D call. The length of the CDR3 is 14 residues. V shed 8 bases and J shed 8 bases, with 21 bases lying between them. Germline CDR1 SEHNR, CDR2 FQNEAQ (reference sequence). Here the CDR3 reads CASVPGGGSSGYTF. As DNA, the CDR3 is TGTGCCAGCGTCCCGGGTGGAGGGTCAAGCGGCTACACCTTC.

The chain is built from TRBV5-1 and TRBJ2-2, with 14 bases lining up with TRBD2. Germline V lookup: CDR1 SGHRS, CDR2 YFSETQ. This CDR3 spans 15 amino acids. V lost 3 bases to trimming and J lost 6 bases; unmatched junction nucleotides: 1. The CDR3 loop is CASSWTSGRPGELFF. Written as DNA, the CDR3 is TGCGCCAGCAGCTGGACTAGCGGGAGGCCCGGGGAGCTGTTTTTT.

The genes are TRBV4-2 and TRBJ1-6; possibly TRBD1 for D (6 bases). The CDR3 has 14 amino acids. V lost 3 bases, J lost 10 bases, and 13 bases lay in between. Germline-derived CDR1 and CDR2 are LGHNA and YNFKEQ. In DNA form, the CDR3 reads TGTGCCAGCAGCCACACGGACAGCGACTCACCCCTCCACTTT. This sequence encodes CASSHTDSDSPLHF.

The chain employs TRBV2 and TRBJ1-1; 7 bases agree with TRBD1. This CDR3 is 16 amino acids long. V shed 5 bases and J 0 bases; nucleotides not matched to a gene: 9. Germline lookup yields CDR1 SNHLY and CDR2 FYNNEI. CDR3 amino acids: CASSLGQFNMNTEAFF. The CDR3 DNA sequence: TGTGCCAGCAGTTTGGGACAGTTTAACATGAACACTGAAGCTTTCTTT.

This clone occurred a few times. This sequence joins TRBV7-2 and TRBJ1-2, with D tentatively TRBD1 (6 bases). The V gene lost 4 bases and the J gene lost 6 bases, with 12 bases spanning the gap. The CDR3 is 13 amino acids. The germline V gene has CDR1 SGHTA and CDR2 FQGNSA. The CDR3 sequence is CASSYQTGHGYTF. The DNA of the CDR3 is TGTGCCAGCAGCTATCAGACAGGCCATGGCTACACCTTC.

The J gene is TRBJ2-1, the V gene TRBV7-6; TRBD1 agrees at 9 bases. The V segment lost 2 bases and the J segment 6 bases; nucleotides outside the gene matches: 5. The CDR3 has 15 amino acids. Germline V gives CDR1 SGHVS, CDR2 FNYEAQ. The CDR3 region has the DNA TGTGCCAGCAGCTTATGGGACAGGGTTTCCAATGAGCAGTTCTTC. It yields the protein CASSLWDRVSNEQFF.

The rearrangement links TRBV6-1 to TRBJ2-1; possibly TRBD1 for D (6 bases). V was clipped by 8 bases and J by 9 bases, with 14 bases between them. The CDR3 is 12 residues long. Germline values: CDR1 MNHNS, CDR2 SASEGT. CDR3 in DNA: TGTGCCAGCGGTACTGGGGGCGGTGAGCAGTTCTTC. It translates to CASGTGGGEQFF.

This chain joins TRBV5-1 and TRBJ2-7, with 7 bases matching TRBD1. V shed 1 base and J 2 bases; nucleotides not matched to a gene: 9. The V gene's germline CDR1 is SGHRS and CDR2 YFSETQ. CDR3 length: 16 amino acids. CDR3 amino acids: CASSLLLGTEAYEQYF. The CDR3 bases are TGCGCCAGCAGCTTGCTTTTAGGGACAGAGGCCTACGAGCAGTACTTC.

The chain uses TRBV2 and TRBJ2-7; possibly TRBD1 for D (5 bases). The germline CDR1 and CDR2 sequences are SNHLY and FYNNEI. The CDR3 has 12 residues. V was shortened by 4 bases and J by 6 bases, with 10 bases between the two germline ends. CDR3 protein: CASSVSGFEQYF. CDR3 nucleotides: TGTGCCAGCAGTGTATCAGGGTTCGAGCAGTACTTC.

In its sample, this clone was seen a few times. The CDR3 nucleotides are TGTGCCTGGAGTGTACTAGCGGGGGTATTTGTCACAGATACGCAGTATTTT. This sequence encodes CAWSVLAGVFVTDTQYF. The rearrangement joins TRBV30 to TRBJ2-3; 11 bases line up with TRBD2. J lost 2 bases, V lost 0 bases, and 7 bases had no gene match. The CDR3 is 17 residues long. CDR1 and CDR2 from the germline V gene are GTSNPN and SVGIG (reference sequence).

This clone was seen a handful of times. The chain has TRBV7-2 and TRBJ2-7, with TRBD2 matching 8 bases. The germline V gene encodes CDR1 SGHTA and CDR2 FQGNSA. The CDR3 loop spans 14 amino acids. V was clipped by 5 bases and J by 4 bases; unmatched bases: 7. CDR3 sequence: CASSPTSVRYEQYF. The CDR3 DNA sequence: TGTGCCAGCAGCCCGACTAGCGTAAGGTACGAGCAGTACTTC.

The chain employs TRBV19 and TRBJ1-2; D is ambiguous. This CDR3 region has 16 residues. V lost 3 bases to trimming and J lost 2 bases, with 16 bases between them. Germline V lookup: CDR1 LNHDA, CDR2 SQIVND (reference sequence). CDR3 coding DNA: TGTGCCAGTAGTATGGATCCAGGATCGGTAAACTATGGCTACACCTTC. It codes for CASSMDPGSVNYGYTF.

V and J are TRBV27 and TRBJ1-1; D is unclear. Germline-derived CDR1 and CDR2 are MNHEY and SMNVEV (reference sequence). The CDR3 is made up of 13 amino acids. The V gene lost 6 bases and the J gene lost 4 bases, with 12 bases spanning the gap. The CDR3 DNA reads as TGTGCCAGCAGGCCAGGACTTGGCACTGAAGCTTTCTTT. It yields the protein CASRPGLGTEAFF.

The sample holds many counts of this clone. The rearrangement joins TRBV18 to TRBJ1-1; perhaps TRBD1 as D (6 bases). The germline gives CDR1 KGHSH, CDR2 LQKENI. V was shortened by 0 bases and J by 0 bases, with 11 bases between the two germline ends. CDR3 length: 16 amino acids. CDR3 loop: CASSPPSAGVNTEAFF. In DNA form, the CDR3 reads TGTGCCAGCTCACCACCAAGTGCAGGGGTGAACACTGAAGCTTTCTTT.

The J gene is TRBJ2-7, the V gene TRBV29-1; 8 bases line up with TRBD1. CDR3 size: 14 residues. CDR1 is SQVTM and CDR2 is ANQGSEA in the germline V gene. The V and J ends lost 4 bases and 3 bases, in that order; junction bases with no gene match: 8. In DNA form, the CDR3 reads TGCAGCGTTGGGAACTCCGGGACAGGCTACGAGCAGTACTTC. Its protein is CSVGNSGTGYEQYF.

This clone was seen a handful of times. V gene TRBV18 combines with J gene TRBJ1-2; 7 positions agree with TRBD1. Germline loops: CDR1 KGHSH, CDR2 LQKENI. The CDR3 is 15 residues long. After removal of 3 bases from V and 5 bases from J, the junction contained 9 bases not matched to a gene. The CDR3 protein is CASSPPTGPGYGYTF. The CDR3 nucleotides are TGTGCCAGCTCACCCCCGACAGGGCCGGGATATGGCTACACCTTC.